The next 25 T cell receptor beta chains were all read from a single sample in a study of radiotherapy plus CTLA-4 blockade in lung cancer. This table comes from immunoSEQ multiplex PCR, and its TCRdb copy is limited to in-frame clones, with some not included. The table has 83,000 or so clones, around four fifths seen once. The starting material was peripheral blood, obtained from a patient treated with radiotherapy plus ipilimumab. Every receptor here comes from a human donor with non-small cell lung cancer who had stable disease on radiotherapy plus ipilimumab.

The chain uses TRBV6-6 and TRBJ1-4, with 7 positions matching TRBD1. V lost 4 bases to trimming and J lost 3 bases; unmatched junction nucleotides: 5. The CDR3 length is 15 residues. Germline-derived CDR1 and CDR2 are MNHNY and SVGAGI (reference sequence). The CDR3 is CASSSTGDPNEKLFF. For the CDR3, the DNA is TGTGCCAGCAGTTCTACAGGGGACCCTAATGAAAAACTGTTTTTT.

The rearrangement uses TRBV5-4 and TRBJ2-4, with D perhaps given as TRBD1 or TRBD2 (7 bases each). Germline CDR1 and CDR2: SGHNT and YYREEE (reference sequence). Trimming cost V 0 bases and J 5 bases, with 18 bases left between them. The CDR3 is 17 residues long. CDR3 nucleotide sequence: TGTGCCAGCAGCTTGGGGGGCAGGGGGGGCCCTGAAAACATTCAGTACTTC. Amino acid sequence: CASSLGGRGGPENIQYF.

V gene TRBV4-2 combines with J gene TRBJ2-1; TRBD2 agrees at 14 bases. Germline trimming cut 4 bases from V and 3 bases from J; bases unmatched to any gene: 5. This CDR3 contains 17 residues. From germline, CDR1 is LGHNA and CDR2 YNFKEQ. The CDR3 loop is CASSLGTSGSSYNEQFF. CDR3 DNA: TGTGCCAGCAGCCTCGGGACTAGCGGGAGTAGCTACAATGAGCAGTTCTTC.

V and J are TRBV5-4 and TRBJ1-6; D unresolved. Deletions cut 4 bases from V and 9 bases from J, with 17 bases between. Per germline, CDR1 SGHNT and CDR2 YYREEE (reference sequence). The CDR3 spans 15 residues. The CDR3 reads CASSDKSRLPSPLHF. CDR3 DNA sequence: TGTGCCAGCAGCGACAAATCACGGTTGCCTTCACCCCTCCACTTT.

The rearrangement links TRBV7-9 to TRBJ2-1; the match to TRBD2 covers 8 bases. With 5 bases clipped from V and 4 bases from J, the junction kept 10 bases outside the gene matches. CDR1 is SEHNR, CDR2 FQNEAQ, per germline (reference sequence). The CDR3 spans 16 residues. CDR3 sequence reads: CASSTRAGVQYNEQFF. CDR3 nucleotide sequence: TGTGCCAGCAGCACCAGAGCGGGAGTCCAATACAATGAGCAGTTCTTC.

The chain joins TRBV18 to TRBJ2-7; perhaps TRBD1 as D (6 bases). From germline, CDR1 is KGHSH and CDR2 LQKENI. Trimming left V 5 bases short and J 1 base short, with 18 bases between. CDR3 length: 16 amino acids. Written as DNA, the CDR3 is TGTGCCAGCTCAGCCATCTGGGGGCCTGATTCCTACGAGCAGTACTTC. Translation: CASSAIWGPDSYEQYF.

The J gene is TRBJ1-3, the V gene TRBV10-1; tentative D call: TRBD1 (5 bases). The CDR3 loop spans 13 amino acids. Germline V gene data show CDR1 as WNHNN and CDR2 as SYGVQD (reference sequence). Trimming took off 6 bases at V and 2 bases at J, with 8 bases between the two ends. The CDR3 nucleotides are TGCGCCAGCAGGGACAACGCTGGAAACACCATATATTTT. Residues: CASRDNAGNTIYF.

This chain connects TRBV6-6 to TRBJ2-7; the D gene is possibly TRBD2 (6 bases). This CDR3 has 14 amino acids. Germline V gives CDR1 MNHNY, CDR2 SVGAGI (reference sequence). Trimming cost V 4 bases and J 3 bases, with 13 bases left between them. The CDR3 region has the DNA TGTGCCAGCAGTTTGAGCGGGCCAATCTACGAGCAGTACTTC. As protein: CASSLSGPIYEQYF.

The chain combines TRBV6-5 with TRBJ1-6; D is unclear. V dropped 7 bases and J dropped 4 bases, with 11 bases sitting between them. This CDR3 has 14 residues. CDR1 and CDR2 (germline): MNHEY, SVGAGI. The CDR3 nucleotides read TGTGCCAGCAAGGCCACCCCTTATAATTCACCCCTCCACTTT. Translation: CASKATPYNSPLHF.

This rearrangement joins TRBV10-2 to TRBJ2-2; 8 nucleotides align to TRBD2. Unmatched junction bases numbered 7, after V lost 0 bases and J lost 7 bases. Per germline, CDR1 WSHSY and CDR2 SAAADI. The CDR3 has 16 amino acids. CDR3 nucleotides: TGCGCCAGCAGTGAGTCCGGGGGGGGCCTCGGCGGGGAGCTGTTTTTT. Translated: CASSESGGGLGGELFF.

This clone was picked up a small number of times. The same CDR3 can be traced to other DNA sequences in this sample. The chain combines TRBV7-9 with TRBJ2-7; D unclear. Deletions cut 2 bases from V and 4 bases from J, with 6 bases between. Germline loops: CDR1 SEHNR, CDR2 FQNEAQ (reference sequence). There are 12 residues in the CDR3. The CDR3, as DNA: TGTGCCAGCAGCTTATTGGGATACGAGCAGTACTTC. Amino acids: CASSLLGYEQYF.

This clone was seen a handful of times. The rearrangement links TRBV5-1 to TRBJ2-7; tentatively, D is TRBD1 (6 bases). Germline-derived CDR1 and CDR2 are SGHRS and YFSETQ. V was pared by 4 bases and J by 0 bases, with 14 bases between. CDR3 size: 15 residues. CDR3 bases: TGCGCCAGCAGCCCGTCTGGACAGAGCTCCTACGAGCAGTACTTC. It is translated as CASSPSGQSSYEQYF.

The gene calls are TRBV28 and TRBJ2-7; 11 nucleotides match TRBD1. The CDR3 is made up of 16 amino acids. Germline assignment: CDR1 MDHEN and CDR2 SYDVKM. V was pared by 4 bases and J by 3 bases, with 8 bases of the junction left unmatched. CDR3 nucleotide sequence: TGTGCCAGCAGTTCACTGCCGGGACAGGGGGACTACGAGCAGTACTTC. Its translation is CASSSLPGQGDYEQYF.

The V call is TRBV2, the J call TRBJ1-4; 9 bases fit TRBD1. The CDR3 loop spans 14 amino acids. CDR1 SNHLY and CDR2 FYNNEI come from the germline V gene. V gave up 6 bases and J gave up 7 bases; unmatched junction bases: 6. The CDR3 protein is CASRAGTGSEKLFF. DNA of the CDR3: TGTGCCAGCAGGGCTGGGACAGGGTCTGAAAAACTGTTTTTT.

This chain connects TRBV5-4 to TRBJ2-1; D possibly corresponds to TRBD1 (6 bases). The V end lost 2 bases, the J end lost 5 bases, and 8 bases lay between the germline ends. The CDR3 contains 13 residues. Germline lookup yields CDR1 SGHNT and CDR2 YYREEE (reference sequence). The CDR3 DNA follows: TGTGCCAGCAGCTTTACAGGGAACAATGAGCAGTTCTTC. It specifies CASSFTGNNEQFF.

The rearrangement uses TRBV4-1 and TRBJ1-2; 12 nucleotides align to TRBD1. Looked up from germline, CDR1 is MGHRA and CDR2 is YSYEKL. This CDR3 is 17 amino acids long. Germline trimming cut 1 base from V and 8 bases from J; bases unmatched to any gene: 11. CDR3 DNA sequence: TGCGCCAGCAGCCAAGGGTGGTTGGGACAGGGGGCGGAAGGCTACACCTTC. Translation: CASSQGWLGQGAEGYTF.

The chain is built from TRBV7-9 and TRBJ1-3; D is undetermined. Deletions cut 0 bases from V and 0 bases from J, with 9 bases between. Germline loops: CDR1 SEHNR, CDR2 FQNEAQ (reference sequence). CDR3 size: 16 residues. The CDR3 spells CASSLALGSSGNTIYF. The CDR3 DNA reads TGTGCCAGCAGCTTAGCACTGGGATCCTCTGGAAACACCATATATTTT.

The rearrangement links TRBV6-1 to TRBJ1-1; D ambiguous. This CDR3 has 14 residues. Germline assignment: CDR1 MNHNS and CDR2 SASEGT. The V and J ends lost 6 bases and 0 bases respectively, with 11 bases between them. The CDR3 loop is CASRVRRMNTEAFF. The CDR3 bases are TGTGCCAGCAGGGTAAGACGGATGAACACTGAAGCTTTCTTT.

This sequence joins TRBV5-4 and TRBJ1-1; 8 nucleotides align to TRBD1. Losses at the gene ends were 2 bases for V and 4 bases for J; bases not matched to a gene: 7. Germline values: CDR1 SGHNT, CDR2 YYREEE (reference sequence). The CDR3 contains 15 residues. The CDR3 sequence: CASSFKQGAVTEAFF. In nucleotides, the CDR3 is TGTGCCAGCAGCTTCAAGCAGGGGGCGGTCACTGAAGCTTTCTTT.

V usage is TRBV25-1 and J usage is TRBJ2-5; D not certain. The V end lost 2 bases, the J end lost 2 bases, and 12 bases lay between the germline ends. Germline V gene sequence: CDR1 MGHDK, CDR2 SYGVNS. The CDR3 has 15 amino acids. The CDR3 DNA is TGTGCCAGCAGTGAACTTTTAGGACGACAAGAGACCCAGTACTTC. The encoded protein is CASSELLGRQETQYF.

The chain has TRBV21-1 and TRBJ1-1. TRBV21-1 is a recognized pseudogene. This CDR3 has 10 residues. The CDR3: CASEGTEAFF. The CDR3 nucleotides read TGTGCCAGTGAGGGAACTGAAGCTTTCTTT.

The chain carries TRBV29-1 and TRBJ1-5; no firm D call. The germline gives CDR1 SQVTM, CDR2 ANQGSEA. This CDR3 has 12 amino acids. Trimming shortened V by 5 bases and J by 2 bases, and 7 bases separated the two germline ends. CDR3 nucleotide sequence: TGCAGCGTTAACGAAGGCAATCAGCCCCAGCATTTT. Translating gives CSVNEGNQPQHF.

The rearrangement links TRBV7-9 to TRBJ1-6; TRBD1 agrees at 10 bases. The CDR3 contains 15 residues. In germline, CDR1 is SEHNR, CDR2 FQNEAQ (reference sequence). V gave up 5 bases and J gave up 7 bases; unmatched junction bases: 5. CDR3 in amino acids: CASSQGQGLNSPLHF. The CDR3 nucleotides are TGTGCCAGCAGCCAGGGACAGGGGTTGAATTCACCCCTCCACTTT.

This chain joins TRBV19 and TRBJ1-2; D possibly corresponds to TRBD1 (6 bases). Trimming took off 5 bases at V and 0 bases at J, with 10 bases between the two ends. CDR1 and CDR2 (germline): LNHDA, SQIVND (reference sequence). This CDR3 contains 14 residues. The CDR3: CASSLTGPNYGYTF. DNA of the CDR3: TGTGCCAGTAGTCTGACAGGTCCTAACTATGGCTACACCTTC.

The J gene is TRBJ2-1, the V gene TRBV5-4; D tentatively reads TRBD1 or TRBD2 (7 bases each). The CDR3 is 15 amino acids. Between the trimmed V and J ends, which lost 0 bases and 8 bases, there was a span of 15 bases. Germline loops: CDR1 SGHNT, CDR2 YYREEE (reference sequence). CDR3 region: CASSLGPGGRDEQFF. DNA of the CDR3: TGTGCCAGCAGCTTGGGCCCAGGGGGGAGGGATGAGCAGTTCTTC. Full variable domain (outside the CDR3, taken from reference TRBV5-4 and TRBJ2-1): ETGVTQSPTHLIKTRGQQVTLRCSSQSGHNTVSWYQQALGQGPQFIFQYYREEENGRGNFPPRFSGLQFPNYSSELNVNALELDDSALYLCASSLGPGGRDEQFFGPGTRLTVL.